Given below is one TCR beta chain in context. What it binds is not known. The PCR employed 60 Vbeta primers together with 13 Jbeta primers. Libraries were prepared by immunoSEQ multiplex PCR; TCRdb keeps only in-frame clonotypes and omits some of them. The sample totals about 72,000 clones. These data come from a study of cytomegalovirus exposure and HLA in healthy donors. Study findings and constraints: In an earlier analysis, productive rearrangement rates for most beta V segments clustered near 87% or 30%. In a later analysis, a genetic analysis reported fewer productive-TCR N-insertions in an Asian-associated ancestry cluster than the cohort average. The authors enumerated around 150 TCR beta chains as linked to cytomegalovirus. Association of 17,000 or so TCR beta sequences with HLA alleles was found at 0.05 false discovery rate in a later analysis.

The ends were cut back, 3 bases at V and 3 bases at J, with 9 bases in the middle. CDR3 length: 14 amino acids. Germline CDR1 reads SGHTS; CDR2 reads YDEGEE. Specimen: PBMCs. V gene TRBV5-8 combines with J gene TRBJ1-4; D remains unclear. The sequence came from a woman in her forties in good health and CMV-seropositive. CDR3 sequence (DNA): TGTGCCAGCAGCTCCCTTGCAGCTAATGAAAAACTGTTTTTT. This translates into CASSSLAANEKLFF.